The 8 T cell receptor beta chains reported below all come from one sample, sequenced in a study of regulatory T cells in long-lasting Graves disease. The time point here: newly diagnosed GD, antithyroid drugs for less than 3 months. Generation of the TCR library employed RNA extracted from PBMCs. For TCR beta, libraries came from iRepertoire HTBI primers and Arm-PCR of CDR3 regions. MiXCR was run by TCRdb on the multiplex PCR reads, yielding one entry per CDR3 protein. The sample has 350,000 to 450,000 distinct CDR3 sequences, 15% seen once. These data were likewise used in another study, on T cells in Graves' hyperthyroidism and ophthalmopathy.

Sequences were derived from peripheral blood mononuclear cells (PBMCs), sampled at new diagnosis, from a patient treated with antithyroid drugs. The receptors stem from a woman in her thirties or forties with Graves disease.

This clonotype was counted many times. J is TRBJ1-5 and V is TRBV11-2; D is unresolved. V shed 1 base and J shed 7 bases, with 8 bases lying between them. The CDR3 has 13 residues. CDR1 is SGHAT and CDR2 is FQNNGV in the germline V gene. In DNA form, the CDR3 reads TGTGCCAGCAGCTTAGCGGGTTCACAGCCCCAGCATTTT. This codes for CASSLAGSQPQHF.

This clonotype was seen ten or more times. V and J are TRBV28 and TRBJ1-4, with TRBD1 matching over 7 bases. This CDR3 is 15 amino acids long. The germline V gene encodes CDR1 MDHEN and CDR2 SYDVKM. Germline trimming cut 1 base from V and 10 bases from J; bases unmatched to any gene: 9. DNA of the CDR3: TGTGCCAGCAGTTTATCGGGACAGACCGAGGGAAAACTGTTTTTT. It specifies CASSLSGQTEGKLFF. Looking up the rest from reference TRBV28 and TRBJ1-4 gives the full variable domain: DVKVTQSSRYLVKRTGEKVFLECVQDMDHENMFWYRQDPGLGLRLIYFSYDVKMKEKGDIPEGYSVSREKKERFSLILESASTNQTSMYLCASSLSGQTEGKLFFGSGTQLSVL.

This clonotype was seen a handful of times. The CDR3 spells CASSLPGGRYGYTF. In DNA, the CDR3 is TGTGCCAGCAGCTTGCCAGGGGGCAGGTATGGCTACACCTTC. This chain uses TRBV5-6 with TRBJ1-2; 8 positions agree with TRBD1. Germline lookup yields CDR1 SGHDT and CDR2 YYEEEE. Losses at the gene ends were 1 base for V and 5 bases for J; bases not matched to a gene: 4. The length of the CDR3 is 14 residues.

The chain couples TRBV20-1 to TRBJ1-6, with 7 bases lining up with TRBD1. With V trimmed by 2 bases and J by 1 base, 5 bases remained unmatched. Germline-derived CDR1 and CDR2 are DFQATT and SNEGSKA (reference sequence). This CDR3 contains 16 residues. The chain's CDR3 is CSARNRGSSYNSPLHF. The CDR3 coding sequence is TGCAGTGCTAGAAACAGGGGTTCGTCCTATAATTCACCCCTCCACTTT.

The gene calls are TRBV27 and TRBJ1-5; D remains ambiguous. The CDR3 sequence is 16 residues long. Germline CDR1 reads MNHEY; CDR2 reads SMNVEV (reference sequence). With 1 base removed from V and 0 bases from J, the gap between germline ends came to 10 bases. DNA of the CDR3: TGTGCCAGCAGTTTATGGCCCGGGGATAGCAATCAGCCCCAGCATTTT. Its translation: CASSLWPGDSNQPQHF.

This clonotype showed up many times. This sequence joins TRBV6-2 or TRBV6-3 and TRBJ2-5; D uncertain. This CDR3 contains 14 residues. Germline CDR1 MNHEY, CDR2 SVGEGT. V shed 7 bases and J shed 1 base, with 13 bases lying between them. The CDR3 region has the DNA TGTGCCAGCATTCTCGGCCAGCCCCAAGAGACCCAGTACTTC. Its protein is CASILGQPQETQYF.

This clonotype was counted ten times or more. DNA for the CDR3: TGTGCCAGCTCACCTGGGGGGGCTGGGGCCAACGTCCTGACTTTC. Translation gives CASSPGGAGANVLTF. This chain uses TRBV18 with TRBJ2-6; TRBD2 aligns across 7 bases. Germline V CDR1 and CDR2: KGHSH, LQKENI. The CDR3 is 15 amino acids. V lost 3 bases and J lost 2; bases outside the gene matches: 1. The variable domain in full, completed from reference TRBV18 and TRBJ2-6, reads NAGVMQNPRHLVRRRGQEARLRCSPMKGHSHVYWYRQLPEEGLKFMVYLQKENIIDESGMPKERFSAEFPKEGPSILRIQQVVRGDSAAYFCASSPGGAGANVLTFGAGSRLTVL.

This clonotype was counted many times. CDR3 nucleotides: TGTGCCACGCGGGACAGGGAAGGGGACACTGAAGCTTTCTTT. Its protein product is CATRDREGDTEAFF. V and J are TRBV10-3 and TRBJ1-1, with 9 nucleotides matching TRBD1. Trimming took 10 bases from V and 3 from J; bases not matched to a gene: 9. Germline V gene lookup returns CDR1 ENHRY and CDR2 SYGVKD. The CDR3 sequence is 14 residues long.